A selection of T cell receptor beta chains follows, all from one sample in a study of T-cell memory formation after mild COVID-19. One entry per CDR3 protein results from TCRdb running MiXCR on the 5' RACE reads. The table lists under 450,000 distinct CDR3 sequences, under 15% of them singletons. Sequencing used PBMCs or a T cell subset sorted from them (not recorded which). The receptors stem from a man between 18 and 35 years old who had mild COVID-19 (a few samples of this study predate the infection). Cell type and time point are not known. CDR3s include the opening cysteine and the closing phenylalanine or tryptophan. A D gene is named only where the DNA matches it firmly. Part of the rows lack a size; the others show once, few, many or a class for expanded clones.

j_call cdr3_length v_call clone_size d_call cdr3_aa
TRBJ2-6 15 TRBV30 many NA CAWSAVYSGANVLTF
TRBJ2-1 15 TRBV19 NA TRBD2 CASSIGSGGSEWQFF
TRBJ1-1 13 TRBV28 few NA CASLGPVNTEAFF
TRBJ2-5 15 TRBV20-1 NA NA CSASSSVPFGETQYF
TRBJ2-2 15 TRBV7-2 many TRBD1 CASSSQQGASGELFF
TRBJ2-3 15 TRBV28 NA NA CASSSPGGGVHTQYF
TRBJ2-1 13 TRBV12-3/TRBV12-4 many NA CASSLVPYNEQFF
TRBJ1-3 14 TRBV24-1 NA NA CATSDNVSGNTIYF
TRBJ1-2 13 TRBV12-3/TRBV12-4 NA NA CASSSSGSYGYTF
TRBJ2-3 16 TRBV7-8 few NA CASSSWATGSTDTQYF
TRBJ1-1 12 TRBV28 NA NA CASSLRGHEAFF
TRBJ2-1 19 TRBV20-1 NA TRBD1 CSATSLDREPLSLGNEQFF
TRBJ1-1 13 TRBV20-1 NA NA CSARTGGDTEAFF
TRBJ1-6 16 TRBV6-5 NA NA CASRPPGGLSNSPLHF
TRBJ2-5 16 TRBV12-3/TRBV12-4 NA TRBD1 CASRPGTASVQETQYF
TRBJ1-5 17 TRBV6-1 few TRBD1 CASSEYGTAPSNQPQHF
TRBJ1-2 12 TRBV12-5 NA NA CASVPGFYGYTF
TRBJ1-6 15 TRBV18 once NA CASSLFDSDNSPLHF
TRBJ2-1 15 TRBV28 NA TRBD2 CASTSGTSGGDEQFF
TRBJ2-5 13 TRBV27 many NA CASGPGGGETQYF
TRBJ1-4 14 TRBV9 few NA CASSVGPLPEKLFF
TRBJ1-2 14 TRBV5-4 NA TRBD1 CASSYADRVYGYTF
TRBJ2-3 17 TRBV7-8 few NA CASSLARGLSPTDTQYF
TRBJ1-2 14 TRBV5-1 few NA CASSLGDGDYGYTF
TRBJ2-5 15 TRBV14 NA TRBD1 CASSLYWDRQETQYF
TRBJ2-2 13 TRBV6-5 many NA CASRGVRGWELFF
TRBJ1-1 14 TRBV6-6 NA NA CASRARVEDTEAFF
TRBJ2-1 19 TRBV4-3 NA NA CASSQGGQNYRSSYNEQFF
TRBJ1-2 13 TRBV5-4 NA TRBD1 CASSGRGPYGYTF
TRBJ2-3 16 TRBV5-1 few TRBD2 CASSSLPGLRTDTQYF
TRBJ2-3 14 TRBV20-1 NA NA CSALGPVGADTQYF
TRBJ1-1 14 TRBV7-6 many NA CASSSTVPPYWAFF
TRBJ1-4 10 TRBV29-1 few NA CSVKDEKLFF
TRBJ2-5 13 TRBV7-9 many NA CASSLAFRDVVCF
TRBJ2-1 15 TRBV5-5 few TRBD1 CASSLQDRGFDEQFF
TRBJ1-1 13 TRBV20-1 few NA CSARPDPYTEAFF
TRBJ2-1 13 TRBV19 many TRBD2 CASSITGGERKFF
TRBJ2-5 16 TRBV4-2 NA NA CASSQTGTAEGETQYF
TRBJ2-6 18 TRBV12-3/TRBV12-4 few NA CASSLGRPARSGANVLTF
TRBJ1-2 11 TRBV28 few NA CASRWRGGYTF
TRBJ2-3 17 TRBV7-2 few NA CASSRGRGALSTDTQYF
TRBJ2-5 13 TRBV12-5 NA NA CASGLTGGGTQYF
TRBJ1-2 12 TRBV7-2 few NA CASSLQPGGYTF
TRBJ1-5 15 TRBV7-2 many TRBD1 CASSSTGDSNQPQHF
TRBJ2-1 15 TRBV5-1 many NA CASSVGPEPDNEQFF
TRBJ1-6 15 TRBV6-5 many NA CASSYVAAKNSPLHF